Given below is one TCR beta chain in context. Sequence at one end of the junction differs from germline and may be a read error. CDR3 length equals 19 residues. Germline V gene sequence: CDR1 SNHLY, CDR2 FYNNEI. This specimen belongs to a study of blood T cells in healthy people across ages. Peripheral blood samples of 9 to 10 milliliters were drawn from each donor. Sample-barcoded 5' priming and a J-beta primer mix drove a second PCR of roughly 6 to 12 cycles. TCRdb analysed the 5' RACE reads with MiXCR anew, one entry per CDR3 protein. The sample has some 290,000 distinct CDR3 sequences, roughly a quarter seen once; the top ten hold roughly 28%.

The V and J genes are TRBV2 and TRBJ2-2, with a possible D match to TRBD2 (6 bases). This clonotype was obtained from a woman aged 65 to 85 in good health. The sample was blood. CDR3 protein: CASSRQPMVGVTNTGGLFF. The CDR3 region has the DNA TGTGCCAGCAGCCGCCAGCCGATGGTAGGGGTAACGAACACCGGGGGGCTGTTTTTT.